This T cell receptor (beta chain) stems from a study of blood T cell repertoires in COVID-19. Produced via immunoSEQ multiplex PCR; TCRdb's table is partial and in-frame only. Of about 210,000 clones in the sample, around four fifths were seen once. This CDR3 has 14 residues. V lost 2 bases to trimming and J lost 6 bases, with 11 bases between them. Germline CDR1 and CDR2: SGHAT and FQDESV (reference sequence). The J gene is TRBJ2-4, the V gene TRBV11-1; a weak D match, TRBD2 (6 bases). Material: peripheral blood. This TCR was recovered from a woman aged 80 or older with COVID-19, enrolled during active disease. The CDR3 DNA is TGTGCCAGCAGCTTATTGAGGGGAGGAAACATTCAGTACTTC. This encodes CASSLLRGGNIQYF. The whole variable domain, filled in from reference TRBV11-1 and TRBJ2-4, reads EAEVAQSPRYKITEKSQAVAFWCDPISGHATLYWYRQILGQGPELLVQFQDESVVDDSQLPKDRFSAERLKGVDSTLKIQPAELGDSAMYLCASSLLRGGNIQYFGAGTRLSVL.